A selection of T cell receptor beta chains follows, all from one sample in a study of blood T cell repertoires in COVID-19. Profiling relied on immunoSEQ multiplex PCR, and the TCRdb table lists in-frame clones only, not all of them. The data hold about 400,000 clones, with 88% observed a single time. Specimen: PBMCs or T cells enriched from blood (not recorded which). These receptors were collected from a woman in her twenties or thirties with acute COVID-19. Both conserved end residues are part of each CDR3. The D gene is left open where the match is weak. Clone size is stated in some rows and not others, as once, few, many or a class when expanded.

clone_size j_call v_call d_call cdr3_aa cdr3_nt
- TRBJ1-3 TRBV21-1 - CAPTGVSSGNTIYF TGTGCTCCAACGGGGGTAAGCTCTGGAAACACCATATATTTT
- TRBJ2-7 TRBV5-5 - CASSLENTIHLYEQYF TGTGCCAGCAGCTTGGAGAACACAATACACCTCTACGAGCAGTACTTC
- TRBJ1-1 TRBV9 TRBD1 CASSPGTANTEAFF TGTGCCAGCAGCCCTGGGACAGCGAACACTGAAGCTTTCTTT
- TRBJ2-3 TRBV24-1 TRBD2 CATGIAGPSTDTQYF TGTGCCACCGGCATAGCGGGGCCTAGCACAGATACGCAGTATTTT
- TRBJ2-7 TRBV13 - CASSVGGHEQYF TGTGCCAGCAGCGTCGGGGGACACGAGCAGTACTTC
- TRBJ2-7 TRBV6-2/TRBV6-3 - CASSYPISAAFSGEQYF TGTGCCAGCAGTTACCCCATCTCGGCAGCATTCTCCGGGGAGCAGTACTTC
- TRBJ1-1 TRBV6-5 - CASSGDRRGIEAFF TGTGCCAGCAGCGGGGACCGCCGGGGGATTGAAGCTTTCTTT
- TRBJ1-6 TRBV7-9 TRBD1 CASSPGQGPNSPLHF TGTGCCAGCAGCCCAGGACAGGGGCCTAATTCACCCCTCCACTTT
- TRBJ1-5 TRBV6-2/TRBV6-3 - CASSQGTGYQPQHF TGTGCCAGCAGCCAGGGTACAGGGTACCAGCCCCAGCATTTT
few TRBJ1-1 TRBV5-5 TRBD1 CASHQDPGGLGTEAFF TGTGCCAGCCACCAAGACCCAGGGGGGCTAGGCACTGAAGCTTTCTTT
once TRBJ2-3 TRBV5-1 TRBD2 CASSSGLAGPGDTQYF TGCGCCAGCAGCTCCGGACTAGCGGGCCCAGGGGATACGCAGTATTTT
- TRBJ1-1 TRBV5-1 - CASSRGSRGATEAFF TGCGCCAGCAGCCGGGGCAGCAGGGGTGCCACTGAAGCTTTCTTT
- TRBJ2-1 TRBV5-8 - CASSLSGRYNEQFF TGTGCCAGCAGCTTGTCAGGGCGGTACAATGAGCAGTTCTTC
- TRBJ1-3 TRBV7-9 - CASSSTVSGNTIYF TGTGCCAGCAGCTCGACAGTCTCTGGAAACACCATATATTTT
- TRBJ2-2 TRBV30 TRBD2 CAWSGLAGTGELFF TGTGCCTGGAGCGGACTAGCGGGGACCGGGGAGCTGTTTTTT
- TRBJ1-4 TRBV10-3 - CAISSGTGGTFNEKLFF TGTGCCATCAGTTCCGGGACGGGCGGGACCTTCAATGAAAAACTGTTTTTT
- TRBJ2-1 TRBV2 - CASSEDSIIHEQFF TGTGCCAGCAGTGAGGACAGCATAATCCATGAGCAGTTCTTC
- TRBJ2-3 TRBV5-6 - CASSLEGGAADTQYF TGTGCCAGCAGCTTGGAAGGGGGGGCAGCAGATACGCAGTATTTT
- TRBJ1-3 TRBV25-1 TRBD1 CASSPGQARSAGNTIYF TGTGCCAGCAGCCCAGGACAGGCGAGGAGCGCTGGAAACACCATATATTTT
- TRBJ1-3 TRBV6-6 TRBD1 CASSPPPGQGASGNTIYF TGTGCCAGCAGTCCCCCTCCGGGACAGGGGGCGAGTGGAAACACCATATATTTT
- TRBJ1-2 TRBV19 TRBD1 CASSPHPGQGGDGYTF TGTGCCAGTAGTCCCCATCCGGGACAGGGAGGCGACGGCTACACCTTC
- TRBJ1-5 TRBV19 - CASSYPTGMGKDNQPQHF TGTGCCAGTAGTTATCCGACAGGCATGGGGAAGGACAATCAGCCCCAGCATTTT